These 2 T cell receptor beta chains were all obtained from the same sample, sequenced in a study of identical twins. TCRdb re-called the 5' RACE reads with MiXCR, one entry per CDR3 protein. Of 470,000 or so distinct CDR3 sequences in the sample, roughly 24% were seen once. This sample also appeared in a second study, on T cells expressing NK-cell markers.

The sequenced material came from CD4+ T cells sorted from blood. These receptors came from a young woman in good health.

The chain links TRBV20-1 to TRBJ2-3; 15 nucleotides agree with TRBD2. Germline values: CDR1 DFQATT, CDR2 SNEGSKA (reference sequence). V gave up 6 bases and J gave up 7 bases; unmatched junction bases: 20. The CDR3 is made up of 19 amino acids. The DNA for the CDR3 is TGCAGTGCCCCCGACCGGACTAGCGGGGGGGCACGAGACGTCCATACGCAGTATTTT. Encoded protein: CSAPDRTSGGARDVHTQYF.

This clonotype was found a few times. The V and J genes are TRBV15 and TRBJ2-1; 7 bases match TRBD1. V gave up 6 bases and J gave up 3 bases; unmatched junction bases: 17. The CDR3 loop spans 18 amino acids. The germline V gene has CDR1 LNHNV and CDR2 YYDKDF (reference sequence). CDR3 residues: CATRGIKGAQPNYNEQFF. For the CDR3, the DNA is TGTGCCACCAGAGGTATAAAGGGGGCACAACCTAACTACAATGAGCAGTTCTTC.